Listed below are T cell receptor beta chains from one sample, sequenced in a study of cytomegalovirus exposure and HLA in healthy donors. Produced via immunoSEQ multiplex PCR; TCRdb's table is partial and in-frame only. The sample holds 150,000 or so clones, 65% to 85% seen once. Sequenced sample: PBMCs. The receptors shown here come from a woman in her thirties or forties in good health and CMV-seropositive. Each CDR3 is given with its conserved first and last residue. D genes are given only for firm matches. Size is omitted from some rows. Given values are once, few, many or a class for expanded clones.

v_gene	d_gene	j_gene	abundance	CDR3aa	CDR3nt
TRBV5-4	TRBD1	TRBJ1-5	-	CASSFRDRRDQPQHF	TGTGCCAGCAGCTTTCGGGACAGAAGAGATCAGCCCCAGCATTTT
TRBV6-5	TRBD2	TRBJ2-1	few	CASSSALAGGYNEQFF	TGTGCCAGCAGTTCCGCTCTAGCGGGAGGGTACAATGAGCAGTTCTTC
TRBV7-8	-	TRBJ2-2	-	CASSLARGAGELFF	TGTGCCAGCAGCTTAGCTCGGGGTGCCGGGGAGCTGTTTTTT
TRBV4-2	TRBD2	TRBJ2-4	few	CASSPLAGDWAKNIQYF	TGTGCCAGCAGCCCACTAGCGGGAGATTGGGCCAAAAACATTCAGTACTTC
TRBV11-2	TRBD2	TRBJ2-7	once	CASSLSSGREPYEQYF	TGTGCCAGCAGCTTAAGTAGCGGGAGGGAGCCCTACGAGCAGTACTTC
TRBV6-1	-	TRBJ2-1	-	CASREGPNEQFF	TGTGCCAGCAGGGAGGGCCCGAATGAGCAGTTCTTC
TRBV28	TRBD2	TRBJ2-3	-	CASSLLAGGLDTQYF	TGTGCCAGCAGTCTCCTAGCGGGAGGATTAGATACGCAGTATTTT
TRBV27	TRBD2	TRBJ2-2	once	CASRPTSGISFGELFF	TGTGCCAGCAGACCGACTAGCGGGATTAGTTTCGGGGAGCTGTTTTTT
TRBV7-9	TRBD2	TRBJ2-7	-	CASSTLAEAYEQYF	TGTGCCAGCAGCACACTAGCGGAGGCCTACGAGCAGTACTTC
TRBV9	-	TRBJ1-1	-	CASSVGSDRNTEAFF	TGTGCCAGCAGCGTAGGGTCAGACAGGAACACTGAAGCTTTCTTT
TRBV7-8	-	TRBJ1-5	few	CASSLARTHSNQPQHF	TGTGCCAGCAGCTTAGCCAGGACACATAGCAATCAGCCCCAGCATTTT
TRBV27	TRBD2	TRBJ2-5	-	CASSLGGNQETQYF	TGTGCCAGCAGTTTGGGGGGGAACCAAGAGACCCAGTACTTC
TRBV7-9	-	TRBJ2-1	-	CASSPPSTGRNNEQFF	TGTGCCAGCAGCCCCCCCTCGACAGGGAGGAACAATGAGCAGTTCTTC
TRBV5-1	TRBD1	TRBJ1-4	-	CASSLKFDRGRTNEKLFF	TGCGCCAGCAGCTTGAAGTTCGACAGGGGGCGGACTAATGAAAAACTGTTTTTT
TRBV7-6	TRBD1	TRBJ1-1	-	CASSLADRGPDTEAFF	TGTGCCAGCAGCTTAGCGGACAGGGGGCCAGACACTGAAGCTTTCTTT
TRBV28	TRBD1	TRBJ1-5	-	CASSLRRGPPQPQHF	TGTGCCAGCAGTTTAAGGAGGGGGCCCCCTCAGCCCCAGCATTTT
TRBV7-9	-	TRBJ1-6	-	CASSLEGGFTLHF	TGTGCCAGCAGCTTAGAGGGAGGGTTCACCCTCCACTTT
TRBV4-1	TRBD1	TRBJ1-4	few	CASSPARGQEKLFF	TGCGCCAGCAGCCCAGCCCGGGGACAGGAAAAACTGTTTTTT
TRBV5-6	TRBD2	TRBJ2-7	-	CASSLGLAPTYEQYF	TGTGCCAGCAGCTTGGGACTAGCGCCGACCTACGAGCAGTACTTC
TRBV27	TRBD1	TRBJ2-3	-	CASSFGTGPVTDTQYF	TGTGCCAGCAGTTTCGGGACAGGACCCGTCACAGATACGCAGTATTTT
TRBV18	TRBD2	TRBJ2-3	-	CASSPGRLAVASTDTQYF	TGTGCCAGCTCACCCGGGAGACTAGCGGTCGCTAGCACAGATACGCAGTATTTT
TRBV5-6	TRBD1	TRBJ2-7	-	CASSWGAPQGAGEQYF	TGTGCCAGCAGCTGGGGGGCCCCCCAGGGGGCGGGAGAGCAGTACTTC
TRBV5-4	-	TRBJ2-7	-	CASSPRASSKLEQYF	TGTGCCAGCAGCCCCAGGGCCAGCTCCAAGCTCGAGCAGTACTTC
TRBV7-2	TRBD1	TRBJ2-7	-	CASSEDRASEQYF	TGTGCCAGCAGCGAGGACAGGGCCAGCGAGCAGTACTTC
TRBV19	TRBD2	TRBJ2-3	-	CASSIRATSGSTDTQYF	TGTGCCAGTAGTATACGCGCGACTAGCGGGAGCACAGATACGCAGTATTTT
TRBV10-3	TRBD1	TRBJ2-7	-	CATRDRDNEQYF	TGTGCCACCAGGGACAGGGACAACGAGCAGTACTTC
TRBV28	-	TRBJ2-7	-	CASRRGGVVREQYF	TGTGCCAGCCGTCGTGGCGGGGTGGTAAGGGAGCAGTACTTC
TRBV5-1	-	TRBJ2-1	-	CASSGSGAYNEQFF	TGCGCCAGCAGCGGTTCCGGGGCCTACAATGAGCAGTTCTTC
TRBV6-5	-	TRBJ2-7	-	CASSYSQGSRYEQYF	TGTGCCAGCAGTTACTCGCAGGGGAGTCGATACGAGCAGTACTTC
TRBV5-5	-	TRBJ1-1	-	CASSLTGTEAFF	TGTGCCAGCAGCTTGACGGGTACTGAAGCTTTCTTT
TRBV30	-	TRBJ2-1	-	CAWSARTPMRNEQFF	TGTGCCTGGAGCGCCAGGACACCGATGAGGAATGAGCAGTTCTTC
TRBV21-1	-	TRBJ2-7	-	CASSNSRGRVYEQYF	TGTGCCAGCAGCAATTCTCGCGGGAGGGTTTACGAGCAGTACTTC
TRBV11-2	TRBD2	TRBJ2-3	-	CASSFLAGAGDTQYF	TGTGCCAGCAGCTTTCTAGCGGGAGCTGGAGATACGCAGTATTTT
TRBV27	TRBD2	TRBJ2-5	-	CASSREGRGTQYF	TGTGCCAGCAGTCGGGAGGGAAGAGGGACCCAGTACTTC
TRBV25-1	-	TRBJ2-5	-	CASSEEGGETQYF	TGTGCCAGCAGTGAAGAGGGCGGTGAGACCCAGTACTTC
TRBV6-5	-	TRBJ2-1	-	CASPGTSSYNEQFF	TGTGCCAGCCCGGGAACGAGCTCCTACAATGAGCAGTTCTTC
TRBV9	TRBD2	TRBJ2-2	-	CASSVELAGATGELFF	TGTGCCAGCAGCGTAGAGTTAGCGGGCGCGACCGGGGAGCTGTTTTTT
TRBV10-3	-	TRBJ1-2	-	CAISRDWSGYTF	TGTGCCATCAGCAGGGATTGGAGTGGCTACACCTTC
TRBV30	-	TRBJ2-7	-	CAWSRDMVYEQYF	TGTGCCTGGTCCCGGGATATGGTCTACGAGCAGTACTTC
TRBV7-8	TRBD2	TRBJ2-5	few	CASSTGTSGRSLETQYF	TGTGCCAGCAGCACCGGGACTAGCGGGAGAAGTTTAGAGACCCAGTACTTC
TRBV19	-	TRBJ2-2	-	CASSRRGSVLTNTGELFF	TGTGCCAGTAGTAGGCGGGGATCCGTACTAACGAACACCGGGGAGCTGTTTTTT
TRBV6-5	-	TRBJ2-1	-	CASSYADQSGPLFF	TGTGCCAGCAGTTACGCCGATCAGTCAGGGCCATTATTCTTC
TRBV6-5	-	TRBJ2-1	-	CASSYSDRSSYNEQFF	TGTGCCAGCAGTTACTCAGACAGGAGCTCCTACAATGAGCAGTTCTTC
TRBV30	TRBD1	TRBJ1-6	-	CAWSYRGPVSPLHF	TGTGCCTGGAGTTACAGGGGGCCGGTTTCACCCCTCCACTTT
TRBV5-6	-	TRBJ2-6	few	CASSIYDLSGANVLTF	TGTGCCAGCAGCATTTACGACTTATCTGGGGCCAACGTCCTGACTTTC
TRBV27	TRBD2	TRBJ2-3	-	CASSSVAGGSSTDTQYF	TGTGCCAGCAGTAGTGTAGCGGGGGGTTCTAGCACAGATACGCAGTATTTT
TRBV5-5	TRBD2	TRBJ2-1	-	CASSFGLAGYNEQFF	TGTGCCAGCAGCTTCGGACTAGCGGGCTACAATGAGCAGTTCTTC
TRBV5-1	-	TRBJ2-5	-	CASSSLGGQETQYF	TGCGCCAGCAGCTCACTAGGAGGCCAAGAGACCCAGTACTTC
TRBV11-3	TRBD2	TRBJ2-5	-	CASSSLTSGRTGQETQYF	TGTGCCAGCAGCTCCCTGACTAGCGGGAGAACAGGACAAGAGACCCAGTACTTC
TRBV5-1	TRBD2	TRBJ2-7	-	CASSTSDEQYF	TGCGCCAGCAGCACTAGCGACGAGCAGTACTTC
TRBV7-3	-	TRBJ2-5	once	CASSLIAEETQYF	TGTGCCAGCAGCTTAATAGCGGAAGAGACCCAGTACTTC
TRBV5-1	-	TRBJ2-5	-	CASSWTVQETQYF	TGCGCCAGCAGCTGGACAGTCCAAGAGACCCAGTACTTC
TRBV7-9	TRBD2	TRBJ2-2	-	CASSLTSGNTGELFF	TGTGCCAGCAGCTTGACTAGCGGAAACACCGGGGAGCTGTTTTTT
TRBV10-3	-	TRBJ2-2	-	CAISESPGGSGELFF	TGTGCCATCAGTGAGTCCCCCGGGGGAAGCGGGGAGCTGTTTTTT